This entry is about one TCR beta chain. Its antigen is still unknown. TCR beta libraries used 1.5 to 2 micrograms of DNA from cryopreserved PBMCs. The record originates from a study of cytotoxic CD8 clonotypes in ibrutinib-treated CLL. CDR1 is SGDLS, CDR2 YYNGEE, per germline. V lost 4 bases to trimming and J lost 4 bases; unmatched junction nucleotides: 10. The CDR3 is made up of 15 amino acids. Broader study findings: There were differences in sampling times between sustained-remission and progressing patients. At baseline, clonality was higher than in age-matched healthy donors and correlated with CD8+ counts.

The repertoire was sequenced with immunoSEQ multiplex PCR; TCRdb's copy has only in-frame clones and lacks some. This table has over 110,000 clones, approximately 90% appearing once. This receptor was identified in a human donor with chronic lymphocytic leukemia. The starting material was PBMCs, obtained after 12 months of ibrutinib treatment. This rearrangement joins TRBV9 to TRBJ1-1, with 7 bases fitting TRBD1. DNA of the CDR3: TGTGCCAGCAGCCCCCGACAGGGCTGGGGCACTGAAGCTTTCTTT. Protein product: CASSPRQGWGTEAFF.